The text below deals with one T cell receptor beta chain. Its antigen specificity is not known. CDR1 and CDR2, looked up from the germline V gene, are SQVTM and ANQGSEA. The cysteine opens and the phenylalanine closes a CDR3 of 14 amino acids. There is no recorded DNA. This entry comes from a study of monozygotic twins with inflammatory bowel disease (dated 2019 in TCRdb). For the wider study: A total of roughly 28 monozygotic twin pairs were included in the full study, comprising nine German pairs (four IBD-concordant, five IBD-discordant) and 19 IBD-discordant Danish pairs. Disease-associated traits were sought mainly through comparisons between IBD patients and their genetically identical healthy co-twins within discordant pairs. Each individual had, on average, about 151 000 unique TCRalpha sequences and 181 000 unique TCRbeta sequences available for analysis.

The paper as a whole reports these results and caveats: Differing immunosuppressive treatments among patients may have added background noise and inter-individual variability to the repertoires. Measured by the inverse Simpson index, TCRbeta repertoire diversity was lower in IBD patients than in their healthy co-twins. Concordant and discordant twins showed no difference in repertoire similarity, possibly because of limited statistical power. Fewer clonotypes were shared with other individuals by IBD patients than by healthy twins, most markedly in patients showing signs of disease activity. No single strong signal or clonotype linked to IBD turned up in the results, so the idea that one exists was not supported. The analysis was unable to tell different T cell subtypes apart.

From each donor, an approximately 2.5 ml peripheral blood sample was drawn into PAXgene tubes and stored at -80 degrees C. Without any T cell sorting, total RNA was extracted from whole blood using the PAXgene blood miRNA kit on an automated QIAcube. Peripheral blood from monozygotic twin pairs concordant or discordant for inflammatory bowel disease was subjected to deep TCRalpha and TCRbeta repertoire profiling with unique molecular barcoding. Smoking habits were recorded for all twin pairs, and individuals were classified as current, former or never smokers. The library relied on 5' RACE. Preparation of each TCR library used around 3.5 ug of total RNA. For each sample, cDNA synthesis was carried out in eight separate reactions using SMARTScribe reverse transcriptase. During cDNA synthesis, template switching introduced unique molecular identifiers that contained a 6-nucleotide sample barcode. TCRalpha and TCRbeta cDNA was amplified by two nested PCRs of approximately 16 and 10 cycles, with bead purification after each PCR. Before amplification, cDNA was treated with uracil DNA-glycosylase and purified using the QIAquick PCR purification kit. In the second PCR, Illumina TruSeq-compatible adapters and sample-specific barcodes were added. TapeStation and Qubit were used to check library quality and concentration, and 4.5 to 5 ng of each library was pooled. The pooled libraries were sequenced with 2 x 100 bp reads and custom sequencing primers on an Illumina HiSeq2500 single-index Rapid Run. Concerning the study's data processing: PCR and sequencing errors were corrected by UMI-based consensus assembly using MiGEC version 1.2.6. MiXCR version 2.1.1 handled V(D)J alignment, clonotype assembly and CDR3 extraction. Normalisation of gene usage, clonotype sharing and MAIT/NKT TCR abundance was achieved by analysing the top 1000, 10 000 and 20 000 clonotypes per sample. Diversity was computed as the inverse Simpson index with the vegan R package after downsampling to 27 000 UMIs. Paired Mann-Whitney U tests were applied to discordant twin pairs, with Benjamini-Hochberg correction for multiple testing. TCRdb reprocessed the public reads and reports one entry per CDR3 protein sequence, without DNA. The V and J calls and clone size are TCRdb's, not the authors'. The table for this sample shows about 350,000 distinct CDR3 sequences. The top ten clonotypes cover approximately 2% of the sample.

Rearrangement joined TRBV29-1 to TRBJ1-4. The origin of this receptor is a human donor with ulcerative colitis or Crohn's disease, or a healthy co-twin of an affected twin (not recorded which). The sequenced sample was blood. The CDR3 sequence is CSVGGSGSGEKLFF.